The 23 T cell receptor beta chains reported below all come from one sample, sequenced in a study of blood T cells in healthy people across ages (dated by TCRdb to between 2015 and 2017). The library relied on 5' RACE. TCRdb records Illumina HiSeq 2500 as the sequencer. A second roughly 6 to 11 cycle PCR used a sample-barcoded 5' primer and a J-beta primer mix. In TCRdb, the public reads were trimmed at Q25 with fastp and aligned with MiXCR, with productive beta chains retained. Rows are unified per CDR3 protein, each entry keeping the most common DNA and genes. The sample has about 640,000 distinct CDR3 sequences on record, approximately 30% of them singletons. Around a sixth of the sample rests with the top ten. Sequences were obtained from blood. Receptors were obtained from a woman aged 80 or over in good health.

In this sample, this clonotype turned up many times. The V gene is TRBV6-2 or TRBV6-3, the J gene TRBJ1-2; possibly TRBD1 for D (5 bases). Trimming took off 7 bases at V and 0 bases at J, with 21 bases between the two ends. CDR3 length equals 17 residues. The V gene's germline CDR1 is MNHEY and CDR2 SVGEGT. In DNA, the CDR3 is TGTGCCAGCACCTACTACCTGACAGAAAAATCTAACTATGGCTACACCTTC. This codes for CASTYYLTEKSNYGYTF.

This chain uses TRBV5-1 with TRBJ1-1; the D is unclear. V was shortened by 4 bases and J by 3 bases, with 13 bases between the two germline ends. Germline V gives CDR1 SGHRS, CDR2 YFSETQ. This CDR3 spans 14 amino acids. The CDR3 nucleotides are TGCGCCAGCAGCACACCAGCGGTGGACACTGAAGCTTTCTTT. The encoded protein is CASSTPAVDTEAFF. The full variable domain, completed using reference TRBV5-1 and TRBJ1-1, is KAGVTQTPRYLIKTRGQQVTLSCSPISGHRSVSWYQQTPGQGLQFLFEYFSETQRNKGNFPGRFSGRQFSNSRSEMNVSTLELGDSALYLCASSTPAVDTEAFFGQGTRLTVV.

DNA for the CDR3: TGTGCCAGCAGTTTTTTTGGACGGGGGCCCTCCTACAATGAGCAGTACTTC. Amino acid sequence: CASSFFGRGPSYNEQYF. The rearrangement links TRBV28 to TRBJ2-1; perhaps D is TRBD1 or TRBD2 (6 bases each). The end of the DNA fits TRBJ2-7 better, so the J call may be wrong. Germline CDR1 and CDR2: MDHEN and SYDVKM. The CDR3 is 17 residues long.

This chain links TRBV28 with TRBJ2-3; the D is unclear. This CDR3 spans 11 amino acids. CDR1 is MDHEN and CDR2 is SYDVKM in the germline V gene. The V end was cut by 8 bases, the J end by 6 bases, with 9 bases between. Here the CDR3 reads CASELGDTQYF. Here the CDR3 DNA reads TGTGCCAGCGAACTGGGGGATACGCAGTATTTT.

This clonotype was seen repeatedly, ten times or more. J is TRBJ2-7 and V is TRBV20-1; TRBD1 is a possible D gene (5 bases). Germline-derived CDR1 and CDR2 are DFQATT and SNEGSKA (reference sequence). The CDR3 extends over 15 amino acids. The germline V and J ends were trimmed by 1 base and 3 bases, with 16 bases remaining between them. The CDR3 region has the DNA TGCAGTGCTAGAGGGGATGTGGCAGGACACTACGAGCAGTACTTC. Encoded protein: CSARGDVAGHYEQYF.

In its sample, this clonotype was seen a few times. The chain joins TRBV3-1 to TRBJ2-7; D is perhaps TRBD2 (6 bases). In germline, CDR1 is LGHDT, CDR2 YNNKEL (reference sequence). The CDR3 spans 14 residues. V lost 3 bases and J lost 7, with 16 bases in between. The CDR3 DNA reads TGTGCCAGCAGCCACTTTGCTAGCGACAATGAGCAGTACTTC. This encodes CASSHFASDNEQYF.

The chain recombines TRBV7-9 with TRBJ1-6, with a possible D match to TRBD1 (5 bases). The length of the CDR3 is 15 residues. Germline loops: CDR1 SEHNR, CDR2 FQNEAQ (reference sequence). V lost 5 bases and J 5 bases, leaving 13 bases between the germline ends. CDR3 protein: CASSPGPLNNSPLHF. CDR3 sequence (DNA): TGTGCCAGCAGCCCGGGACCGTTGAATAATTCACCCCTCCACTTT.

This clonotype was found a few times. This rearrangement joins TRBV10-3 to TRBJ2-1; 15 bases are shared with TRBD2. V gave up 8 bases and J gave up 5 bases; unmatched junction bases: 1. The CDR3 contains 14 residues. CDR1 is ENHRY, CDR2 SYGVKD, per germline. The CDR3 is CAIGLAGGDNEQFF. CDR3 DNA sequence: TGTGCCATCGGACTAGCGGGGGGGGACAATGAGCAGTTCTTC.

This clonotype was found many times. The rearrangement uses TRBV7-3 and TRBJ2-5; 8 positions agree with TRBD2. Losses at the gene ends were 3 bases for V and 4 bases for J; bases not matched to a gene: 4. Germline loops: CDR1 SGHTA, CDR2 FQGTGA. This CDR3 is 14 amino acids long. CDR3 sequence: CASSFGAGGETQYF. CDR3 DNA: TGTGCCAGCAGCTTTGGCGCGGGAGGAGAGACCCAGTACTTC.

The chain uses TRBV18 and TRBJ2-3, with D unclear. The germline V and J ends were trimmed by 4 bases and 0 bases, with 20 bases remaining between them. The CDR3 runs to 18 residues. Looked up from germline, CDR1 is KGHSH and CDR2 is LQKENI. For the CDR3, the DNA is TGTGCCAGCTCACACCGTACTTCCATTCACATTAGCACAGATACGCAGTATTTT. It yields the protein CASSHRTSIHISTDTQYF.

Remarks on this clonotype: A much larger clone sits a single nucleotide away, making a read error possible. The V call is TRBV5-6, the J call TRBJ2-7; TRBD2 aligns across 7 bases. This CDR3 region has 14 residues. Germline loops: CDR1 SGHDT, CDR2 YYEEEE. Losses at the gene ends were 4 bases for V and 2 bases for J; bases not matched to a gene: 6. The CDR3 coding sequence is TGTGCCAGCAGCGCATTACGGGGGGCCTACGAGCAGTACTTC. This codes for CASSALRGAYEQYF.

Ten or more counts support this clonotype. This chain connects TRBV20-1 to TRBJ2-3; 10 positions agree with TRBD1. V lost 2 bases, J lost 2 bases, and 4 bases stayed unmatched. The germline gives CDR1 DFQATT, CDR2 SNEGSKA (reference sequence). This CDR3 spans 15 amino acids. For the CDR3, the DNA is TGCAGTGCTAGAAGGGGACAGGGGCTCACAGATACGCAGTATTTT. It translates to CSARRGQGLTDTQYF.

This clonotype was seen ten or more times. The junction departs from the called germline gene at one end, perhaps through a read error. The gene calls are TRBV5-1 and TRBJ2-6, with no clear D. CDR1 SGHRS and CDR2 YFSETQ come from the germline V gene. The CDR3 has 13 amino acids. CDR3 DNA: TGTGCCAGCCGGACCTCTGGGGCCAACGTCCTGACTTTC. This sequence encodes CASRTSGANVLTF.

This clonotype was detected many times. The genes are TRBV6-5 and TRBJ2-7, with 9 bases matching TRBD1. Germline CDR1 MNHEY, CDR2 SVGAGI. V was pared by 2 bases and J by 2 bases, with 4 bases of the junction left unmatched. The CDR3 is 15 residues long. CDR3 residues: CASSYLGTGTYEQYF. The CDR3 DNA reads TGTGCCAGCAGTTACCTTGGGACAGGGACCTACGAGCAGTACTTC.

The rearrangement links TRBV27 to TRBJ1-5; D is possibly TRBD1 (5 bases). The V and J ends lost 8 bases and 3 bases respectively, with 14 bases between them. CDR3 size: 14 residues. Germline CDR1 MNHEY, CDR2 SMNVEV (reference sequence). The CDR3 DNA reads as TGTGCCAGCGGGCTGCGACAGAACAATCAGCCCCAGCATTTT. Its protein product is CASGLRQNNQPQHF.

V and J are TRBV7-2 and TRBJ1-2, with 8 bases matching TRBD1. V shed 0 bases, J shed 8 bases, and the junction held 8 bases outside the gene matches. The CDR3 has 15 amino acids. Germline CDR1 SGHTA, CDR2 FQGNSA. CDR3 sequence (DNA): TGTGCCAGCAGCTTAGCGCAGCAGGGGGCGCGAGGCTACACCTTC. Amino acids: CASSLAQQGARGYTF.

This clonotype occurred many times. The chain carries TRBV7-8 and TRBJ2-1; TRBD2 agrees at 8 bases. The V and J ends lost 3 bases and 6 bases, in that order; junction bases with no gene match: 10. The CDR3 loop spans 16 amino acids. CDR1 SGHVS and CDR2 FQNEAQ come from the germline V gene. The CDR3, as DNA: TGTGCCAGCAGCTTGCGACGGGGGGGCTCTGTCAATGAGCAGTTCTTC. Translating it yields CASSLRRGGSVNEQFF.

Details on this clonotype: Germline is not matched at one junction end, which may reflect a read error. V and J are TRBV7-7 and TRBJ2-5; possible D gene TRBD1, 5 bases. The CDR3 runs 13 residues. Germline CDR1 reads SSHAT; CDR2 reads FNYEAQ (reference sequence). The CDR3: CVSSLGQQETQYF. CDR3 in DNA: TGTGTCAGCAGCTTAGGACAACAAGAGACCCAGTACTTC.

A single count supports this clonotype. This may be a read error: a much more frequent sequence differs by one nucleotide. This chain uses TRBV3-1 with TRBJ2-7; no firm D call. There are 14 residues in the CDR3. Per the germline V gene, CDR1 is LGHDT and CDR2 is YNNKEL (reference sequence). With 1 base removed from V and 5 bases from J, the gap between germline ends came to 12 bases. The CDR3 coding sequence is TGTGCCAGCAGCCAAGTTATAGGGCCCAACGAGCAGTACTTC. Residues: CASSQVIGPNEQYF.

The gene calls are TRBV3-1 and TRBJ2-7, with 7 bases that match TRBD1. CDR3 size: 15 residues. In germline, CDR1 is LGHDT, CDR2 YNNKEL (reference sequence). The V and J ends lost 1 base and 2 bases, in that order; junction bases with no gene match: 5. CDR3 loop: CASSQGWDSTYEQYF. The CDR3 region has the DNA TGTGCCAGCAGCCAAGGGTGGGACAGCACCTACGAGCAGTACTTC.

This clonotype has a count of ten or more. The rearrangement uses TRBV7-9 and TRBJ2-2; TRBD2 is a possible D gene (6 bases). The CDR3 is 15 residues long. V was cut by 2 bases and J by 1 base, with 8 bases left in between. CDR1 SEHNR and CDR2 FQNEAQ come from the germline V gene (reference sequence). Here the CDR3 DNA reads TGTGCCAGCAGCTTACGGGACTTGAACACCGGGGAGCTGTTTTTT. This codes for CASSLRDLNTGELFF.

Details on this clonotype: Since a much larger clone is just one base distant, this may be a read error. The chain has TRBV6-2 or TRBV6-3 and TRBJ2-1; D call uncertain. The CDR3 consists of 12 residues. Looked up from germline, CDR1 is MNHEY and CDR2 is SVGEGT. The CDR3 protein is CANSYAYNEQFF. The CDR3 DNA is TGTGCCAACAGTTACGCTTACAATGAGCAGTTCTTC.

This clonotype was picked up many times. The CDR3 region has the DNA TGCAGTGCCCGAGTCCCGCTAGCGGGGGTCCAAGAGACCCAGTACTTC. Translation gives CSARVPLAGVQETQYF. The rearrangement links TRBV20-1 to TRBJ2-5, with 10 bases fitting TRBD2. CDR1 DFQATT and CDR2 SNEGSKA come from the germline V gene (reference sequence). V shed 6 bases, J shed 1 base, and the junction held 11 bases outside the gene matches. CDR3 length: 16 amino acids.